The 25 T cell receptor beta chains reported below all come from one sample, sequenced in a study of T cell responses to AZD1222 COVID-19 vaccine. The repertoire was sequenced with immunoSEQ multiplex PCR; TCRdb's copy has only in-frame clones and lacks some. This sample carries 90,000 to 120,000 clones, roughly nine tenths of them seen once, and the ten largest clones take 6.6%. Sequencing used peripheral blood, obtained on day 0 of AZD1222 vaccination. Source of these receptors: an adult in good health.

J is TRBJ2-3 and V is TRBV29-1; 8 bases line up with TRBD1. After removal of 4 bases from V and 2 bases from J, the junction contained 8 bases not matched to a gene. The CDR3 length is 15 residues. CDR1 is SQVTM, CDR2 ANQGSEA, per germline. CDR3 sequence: CSVGGGTGPTDTQYF. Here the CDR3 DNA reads TGCAGCGTTGGCGGCGGGACAGGTCCCACAGATACGCAGTATTTT.

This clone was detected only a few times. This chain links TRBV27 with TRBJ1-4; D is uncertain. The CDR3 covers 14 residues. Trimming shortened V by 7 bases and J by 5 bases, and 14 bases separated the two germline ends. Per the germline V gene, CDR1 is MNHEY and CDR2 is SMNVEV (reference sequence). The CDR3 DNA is TGTGCCAGCACTACACGGAATCAGAATGAAAAACTGTTTTTT. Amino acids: CASTTRNQNEKLFF. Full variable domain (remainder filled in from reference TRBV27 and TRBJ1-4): EAQVTQNPRYLITVTGKKLTVTCSQNMNHEYMSWYRQDPGLGLRQIYYSMNVEVTDKGDVPEGYKVSRKEKRNFPLILESPSPNQTSLYFCASTTRNQNEKLFFGSGTQLSVL.

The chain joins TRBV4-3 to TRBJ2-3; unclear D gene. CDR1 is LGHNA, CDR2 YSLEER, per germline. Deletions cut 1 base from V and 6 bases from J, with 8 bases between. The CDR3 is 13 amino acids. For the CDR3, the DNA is TGCGCCAGCAGCCAAGTTAAAGGGGATACGCAGTATTTT. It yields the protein CASSQVKGDTQYF.

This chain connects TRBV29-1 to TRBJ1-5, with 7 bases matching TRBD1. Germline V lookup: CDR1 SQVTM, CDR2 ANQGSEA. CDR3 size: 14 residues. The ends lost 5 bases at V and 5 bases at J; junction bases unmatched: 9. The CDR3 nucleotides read TGCAGCGTTCGGGGCAGGGGGGGCGATCAGCCCCAGCATTTT. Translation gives CSVRGRGGDQPQHF.

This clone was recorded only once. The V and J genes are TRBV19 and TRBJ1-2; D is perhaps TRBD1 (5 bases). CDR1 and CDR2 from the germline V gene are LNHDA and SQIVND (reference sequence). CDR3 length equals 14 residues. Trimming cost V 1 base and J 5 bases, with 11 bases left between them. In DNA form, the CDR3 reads TGTGCCAGTAGTATAGTAAAGGGGATGTATGGCTACACCTTC. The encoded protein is CASSIVKGMYGYTF.

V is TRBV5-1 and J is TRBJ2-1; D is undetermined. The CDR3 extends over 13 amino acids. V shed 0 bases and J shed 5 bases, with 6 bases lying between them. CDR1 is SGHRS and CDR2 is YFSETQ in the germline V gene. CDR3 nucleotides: TGCGCCAGCAGCTTGGTGTTGAACAATGAGCAGTTCTTC. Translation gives CASSLVLNNEQFF.

The CDR3 loop reads CASSRPSEETQYF. The DNA for the CDR3 is TGTGCCAGCAGCCGGCCTAGTGAAGAGACCCAGTACTTC. The chain joins TRBV5-4 to TRBJ2-5, with D hard to call. The CDR3 has 13 amino acids. CDR1 is SGHNT, CDR2 YYREEE, per germline (reference sequence). V gave up 4 bases and J gave up 3 bases, with 10 bases separating them.

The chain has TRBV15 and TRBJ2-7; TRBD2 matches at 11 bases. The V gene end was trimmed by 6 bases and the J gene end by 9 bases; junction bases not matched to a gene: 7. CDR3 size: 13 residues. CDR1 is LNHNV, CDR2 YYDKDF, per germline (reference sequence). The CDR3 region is CATRTSGIRVQYF. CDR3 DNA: TGTGCCACCAGGACTAGCGGGATAAGGGTGCAGTACTTC.

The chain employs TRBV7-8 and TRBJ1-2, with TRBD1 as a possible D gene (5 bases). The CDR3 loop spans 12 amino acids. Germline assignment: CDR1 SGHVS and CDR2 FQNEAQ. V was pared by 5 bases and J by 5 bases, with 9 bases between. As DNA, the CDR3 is TGTGCCAGCAGCCCAGGGACGTATGGCTACACCTTC. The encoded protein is CASSPGTYGYTF.

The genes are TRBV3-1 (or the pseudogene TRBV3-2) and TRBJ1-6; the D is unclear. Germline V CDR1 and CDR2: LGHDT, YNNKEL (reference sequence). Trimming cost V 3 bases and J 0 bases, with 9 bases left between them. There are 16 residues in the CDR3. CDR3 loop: CASSHGRSSYNSPLHF. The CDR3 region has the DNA TGTGCCAGCAGCCACGGGCGAAGCTCCTATAATTCACCCCTCCACTTT.

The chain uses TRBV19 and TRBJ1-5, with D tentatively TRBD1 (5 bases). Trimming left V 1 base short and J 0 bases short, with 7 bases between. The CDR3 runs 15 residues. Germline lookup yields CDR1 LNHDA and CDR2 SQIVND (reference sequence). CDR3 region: CASSIAQGSNQPQHF. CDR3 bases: TGTGCCAGTAGTATAGCCCAGGGTAGCAATCAGCCCCAGCATTTT.

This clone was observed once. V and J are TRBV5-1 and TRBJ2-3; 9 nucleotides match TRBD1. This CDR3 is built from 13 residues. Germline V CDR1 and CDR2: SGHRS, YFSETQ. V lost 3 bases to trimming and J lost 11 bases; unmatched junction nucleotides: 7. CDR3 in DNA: TGCGCCAGCAGCTCCGGGACAGGGATTGGGCAGTATTTT. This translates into CASSSGTGIGQYF.

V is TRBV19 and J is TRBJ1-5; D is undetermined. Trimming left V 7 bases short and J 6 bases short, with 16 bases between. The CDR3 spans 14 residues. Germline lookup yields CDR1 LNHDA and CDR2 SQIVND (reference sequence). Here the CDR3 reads CASMLGWTPQPQHF. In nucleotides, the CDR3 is TGTGCCAGTATGTTGGGGTGGACCCCTCAGCCCCAGCATTTT.

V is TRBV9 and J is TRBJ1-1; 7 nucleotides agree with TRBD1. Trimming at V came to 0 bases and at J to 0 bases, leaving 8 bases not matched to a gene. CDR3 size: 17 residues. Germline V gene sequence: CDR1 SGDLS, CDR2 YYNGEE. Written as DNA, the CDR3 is TGTGCCAGCAGCGTAGGGGTGGACAGGACCATGAACACTGAAGCTTTCTTT. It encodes CASSVGVDRTMNTEAFF.

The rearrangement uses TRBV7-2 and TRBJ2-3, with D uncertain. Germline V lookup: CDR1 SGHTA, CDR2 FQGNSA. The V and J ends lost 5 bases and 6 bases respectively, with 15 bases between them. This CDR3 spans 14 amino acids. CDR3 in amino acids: CASSPRVVGDTQYF. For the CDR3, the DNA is TGTGCCAGCAGCCCCCGAGTGGTTGGGGATACGCAGTATTTT.

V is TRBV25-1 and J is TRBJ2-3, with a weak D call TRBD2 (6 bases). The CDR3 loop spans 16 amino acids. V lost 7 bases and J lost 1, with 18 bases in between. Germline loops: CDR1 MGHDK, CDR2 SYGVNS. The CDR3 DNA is TGTGCCAGCACGTTCTCCCCCGCTAGCGGCACAGATACGCAGTATTTT. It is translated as CASTFSPASGTDTQYF.

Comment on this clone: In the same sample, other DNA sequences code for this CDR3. CDR3 region: CASSIVKPGGEKLFF. CDR3 sequence (DNA): TGTGCCAGTAGTATAGTGAAGCCCGGCGGGGAAAAACTGTTTTTT. The chain combines TRBV19 with TRBJ1-4; D gene unclear. Trimming shortened V by 1 base and J by 8 bases, and 14 bases separated the two germline ends. From germline, CDR1 is LNHDA and CDR2 SQIVND (reference sequence). CDR3 length equals 15 residues.

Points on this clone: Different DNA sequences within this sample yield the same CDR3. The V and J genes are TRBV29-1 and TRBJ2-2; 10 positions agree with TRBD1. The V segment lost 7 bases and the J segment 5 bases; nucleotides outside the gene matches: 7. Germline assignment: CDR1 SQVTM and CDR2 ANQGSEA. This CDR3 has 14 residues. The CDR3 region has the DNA TGCAGCGCGTTGGGACAGGGGAAAACCGGGGAGCTGTTTTTT. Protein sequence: CSALGQGKTGELFF.

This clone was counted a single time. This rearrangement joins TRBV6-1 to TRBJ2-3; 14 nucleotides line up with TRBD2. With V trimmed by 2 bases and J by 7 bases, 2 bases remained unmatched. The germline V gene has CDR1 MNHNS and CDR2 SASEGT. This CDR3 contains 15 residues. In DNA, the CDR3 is TGTGCCAGCAGTGAACGGACTAGCGGGAGGAATACGCAGTATTTT. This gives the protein CASSERTSGRNTQYF.

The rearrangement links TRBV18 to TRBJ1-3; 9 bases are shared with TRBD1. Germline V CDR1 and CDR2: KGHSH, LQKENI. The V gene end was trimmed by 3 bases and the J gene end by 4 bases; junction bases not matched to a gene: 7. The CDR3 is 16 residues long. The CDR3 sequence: CASSPEQGASGNTIYF. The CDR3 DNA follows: TGTGCCAGCTCACCCGAACAGGGGGCTTCGGGAAACACCATATATTTT.

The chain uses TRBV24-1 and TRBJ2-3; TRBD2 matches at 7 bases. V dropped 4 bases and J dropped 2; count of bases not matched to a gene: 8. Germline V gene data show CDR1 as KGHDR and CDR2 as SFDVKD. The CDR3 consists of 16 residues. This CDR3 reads CATSENSGRPTDTQYF. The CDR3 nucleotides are TGTGCCACCAGTGAAAATAGCGGGCGACCCACAGATACGCAGTATTTT.

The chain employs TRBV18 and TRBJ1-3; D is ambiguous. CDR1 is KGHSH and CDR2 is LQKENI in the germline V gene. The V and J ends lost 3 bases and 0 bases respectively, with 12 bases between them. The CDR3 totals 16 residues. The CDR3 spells CASSPSRLSSGNTIYF. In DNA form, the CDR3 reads TGTGCCAGCTCACCCTCAAGGTTAAGCTCTGGAAACACCATATATTTT.

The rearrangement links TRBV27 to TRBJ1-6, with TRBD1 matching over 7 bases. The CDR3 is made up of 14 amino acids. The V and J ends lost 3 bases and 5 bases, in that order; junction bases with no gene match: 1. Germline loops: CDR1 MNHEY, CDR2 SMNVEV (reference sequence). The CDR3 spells CASSFTGDNSPLHF. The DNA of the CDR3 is TGTGCCAGCAGTTTTACAGGGGATAATTCACCCCTCCACTTT.

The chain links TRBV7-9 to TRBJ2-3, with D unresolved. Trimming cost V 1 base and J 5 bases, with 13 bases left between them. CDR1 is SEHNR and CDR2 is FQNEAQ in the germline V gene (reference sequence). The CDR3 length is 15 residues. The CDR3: CASSLVTGPVDTQYF. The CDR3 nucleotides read TGTGCCAGCAGCTTAGTCACCGGGCCTGTAGATACGCAGTATTTT. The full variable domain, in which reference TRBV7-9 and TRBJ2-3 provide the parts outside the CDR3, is DTGVSQNPRHKITKRGQNVTFRCDPISEHNRLYWYRQTLGQGPEFLTYFQNEAQLEKSRLLSDRFSAERPKGSFSTLEIQRTEQGDSAMYLCASSLVTGPVDTQYFGPGTRLTVL.

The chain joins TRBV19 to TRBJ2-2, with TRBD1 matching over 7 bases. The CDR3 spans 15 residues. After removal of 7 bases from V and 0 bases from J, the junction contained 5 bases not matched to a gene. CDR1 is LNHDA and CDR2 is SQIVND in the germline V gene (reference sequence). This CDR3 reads CASIPQGANTGELFF. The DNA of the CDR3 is TGTGCCAGTATCCCCCAGGGGGCGAACACCGGGGAGCTGTTTTTT.